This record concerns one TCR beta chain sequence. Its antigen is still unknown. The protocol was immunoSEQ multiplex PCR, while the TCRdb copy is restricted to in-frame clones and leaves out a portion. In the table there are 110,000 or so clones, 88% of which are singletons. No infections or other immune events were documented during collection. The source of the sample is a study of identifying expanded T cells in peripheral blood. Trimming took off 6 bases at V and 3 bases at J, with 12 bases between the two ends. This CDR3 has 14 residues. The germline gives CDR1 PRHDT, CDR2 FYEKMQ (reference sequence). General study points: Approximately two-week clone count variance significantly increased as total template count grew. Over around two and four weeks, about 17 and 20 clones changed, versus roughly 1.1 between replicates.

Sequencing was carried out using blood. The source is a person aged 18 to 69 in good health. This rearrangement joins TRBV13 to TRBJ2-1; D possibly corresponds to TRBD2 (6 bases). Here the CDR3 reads CASSWRGYYNEQFF. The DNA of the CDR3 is TGTGCCAGCAGTTGGAGGGGCTACTACAATGAGCAGTTCTTC. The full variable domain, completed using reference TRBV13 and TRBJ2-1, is AAGVIQSPRHLIKEKRETATLKCYPIPRHDTVYWYQQGPGQDPQFLISFYEKMQSDKGSIPDRFSAQQFSDYHSELNMSSLELGDSALYFCASSWRGYYNEQFFGPGTRLTVL.